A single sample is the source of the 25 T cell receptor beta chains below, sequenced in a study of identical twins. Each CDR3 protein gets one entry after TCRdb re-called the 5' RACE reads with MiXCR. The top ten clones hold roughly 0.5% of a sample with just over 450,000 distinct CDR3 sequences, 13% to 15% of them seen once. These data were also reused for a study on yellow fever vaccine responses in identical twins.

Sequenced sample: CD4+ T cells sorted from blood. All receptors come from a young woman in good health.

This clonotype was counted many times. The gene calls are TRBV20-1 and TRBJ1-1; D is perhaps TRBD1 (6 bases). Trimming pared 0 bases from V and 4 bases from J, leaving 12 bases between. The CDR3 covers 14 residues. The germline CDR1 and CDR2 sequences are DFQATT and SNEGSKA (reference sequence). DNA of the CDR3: TGCAGTGCTAGAGATACGGGGGCGGTCACTGAAGCTTTCTTT. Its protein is CSARDTGAVTEAFF.

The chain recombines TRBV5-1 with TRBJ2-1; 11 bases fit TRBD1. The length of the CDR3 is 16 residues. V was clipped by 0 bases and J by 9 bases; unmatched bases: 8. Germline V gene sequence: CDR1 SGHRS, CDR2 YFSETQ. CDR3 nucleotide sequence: TGCGCCAGCAGCTTGGTGCCCGGACAGGGGGCTGCTGAGCAGTTCTTC. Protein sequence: CASSLVPGQGAAEQFF.

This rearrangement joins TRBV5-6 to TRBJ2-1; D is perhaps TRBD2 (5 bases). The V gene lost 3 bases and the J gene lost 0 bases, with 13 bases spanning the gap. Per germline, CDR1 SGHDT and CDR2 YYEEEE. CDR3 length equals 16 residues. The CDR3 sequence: CASSSPADSSYNEQFF. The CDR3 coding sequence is TGTGCCAGCAGCTCCCCAGCGGATTCCTCCTACAATGAGCAGTTCTTC.

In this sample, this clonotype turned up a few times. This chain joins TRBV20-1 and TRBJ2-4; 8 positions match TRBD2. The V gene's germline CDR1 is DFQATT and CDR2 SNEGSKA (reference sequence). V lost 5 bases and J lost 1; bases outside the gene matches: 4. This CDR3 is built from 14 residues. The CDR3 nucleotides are TGCAGTGCTCGGGGGGGGTTGGCCAAAAACATTCAGTACTTC. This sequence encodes CSARGGLAKNIQYF.

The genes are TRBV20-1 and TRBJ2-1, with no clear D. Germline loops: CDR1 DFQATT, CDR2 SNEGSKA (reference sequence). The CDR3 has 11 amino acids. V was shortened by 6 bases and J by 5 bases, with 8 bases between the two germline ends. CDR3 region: CSAAPNNEQFF. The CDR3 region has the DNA TGCAGTGCGGCTCCTAACAATGAGCAGTTCTTC.

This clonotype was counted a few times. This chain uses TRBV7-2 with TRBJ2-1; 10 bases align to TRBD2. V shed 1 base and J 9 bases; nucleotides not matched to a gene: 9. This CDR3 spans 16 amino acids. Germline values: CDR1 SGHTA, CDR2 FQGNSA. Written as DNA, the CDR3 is TGTGCCAGCAGCTTAGGGGCTAGCGGGAGTTTTAGTGAGCAGTTCTTC. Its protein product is CASSLGASGSFSEQFF. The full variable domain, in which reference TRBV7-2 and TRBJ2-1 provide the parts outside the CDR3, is GAGVSQSPSNKVTEKGKDVELRCDPISGHTALYWYRQSLGQGLEFLIYFQGNSAPDKSGLPSDRFSAERTGGSVSTLTIQRTQQEDSAVYLCASSLGASGSFSEQFFGPGTRLTVL.

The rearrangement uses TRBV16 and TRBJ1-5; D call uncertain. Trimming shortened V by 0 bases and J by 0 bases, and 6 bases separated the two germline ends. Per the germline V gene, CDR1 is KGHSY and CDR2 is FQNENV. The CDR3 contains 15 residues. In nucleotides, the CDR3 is TGTGCCAGCAGCCAATCGGGATTTAGCAATCAGCCCCAGCATTTT. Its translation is CASSQSGFSNQPQHF.

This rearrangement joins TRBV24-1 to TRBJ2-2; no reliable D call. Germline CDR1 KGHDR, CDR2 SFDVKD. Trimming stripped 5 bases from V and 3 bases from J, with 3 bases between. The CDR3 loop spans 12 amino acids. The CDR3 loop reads CATSVYTGELFF. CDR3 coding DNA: TGTGCCACCAGTGTCTACACCGGGGAGCTGTTTTTT.

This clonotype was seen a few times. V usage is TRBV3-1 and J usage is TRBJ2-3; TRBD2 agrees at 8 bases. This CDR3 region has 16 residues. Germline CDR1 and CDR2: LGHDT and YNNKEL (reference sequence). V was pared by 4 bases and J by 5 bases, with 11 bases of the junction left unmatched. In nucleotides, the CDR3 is TGTGCCAGCAGCCCGACAGGAGCGGGAGTAGGAGATACGCAGTATTTT. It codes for CASSPTGAGVGDTQYF.

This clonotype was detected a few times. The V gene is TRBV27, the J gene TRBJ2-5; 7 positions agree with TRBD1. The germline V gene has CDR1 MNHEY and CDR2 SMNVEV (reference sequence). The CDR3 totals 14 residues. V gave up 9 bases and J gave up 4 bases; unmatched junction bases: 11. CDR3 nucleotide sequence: TGTGCCAGTAGATCACAGGGGTTAGGAGAGACCCAGTACTTC. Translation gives CASRSQGLGETQYF.

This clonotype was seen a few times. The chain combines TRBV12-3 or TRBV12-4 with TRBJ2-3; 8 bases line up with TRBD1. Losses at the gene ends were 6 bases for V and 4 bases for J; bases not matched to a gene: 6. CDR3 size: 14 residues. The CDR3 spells CASSITGGPDTQYF. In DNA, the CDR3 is TGTGCCAGCAGCATCACAGGGGGACCAGATACGCAGTATTTT.

CDR3: CASSRATGGSQPQHF. The CDR3 DNA reads TGTGCCAGCAGTCGTGCTACAGGGGGCAGTCAGCCCCAGCATTTT. V and J are TRBV6-1 and TRBJ1-5; 9 bases fit TRBD1. The J segment lost 6 bases and the V segment lost 5 bases, leaving 8 bases of the junction unmatched. CDR3 length: 15 residues. CDR1 is MNHNS and CDR2 is SASEGT in the germline V gene.

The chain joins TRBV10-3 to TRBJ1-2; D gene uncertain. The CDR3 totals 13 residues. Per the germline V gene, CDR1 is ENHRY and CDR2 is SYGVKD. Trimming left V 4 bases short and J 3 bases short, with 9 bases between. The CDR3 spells CAISGTVDYGYTF. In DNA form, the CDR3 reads TGTGCCATCAGTGGGACGGTAGACTATGGCTACACCTTC.

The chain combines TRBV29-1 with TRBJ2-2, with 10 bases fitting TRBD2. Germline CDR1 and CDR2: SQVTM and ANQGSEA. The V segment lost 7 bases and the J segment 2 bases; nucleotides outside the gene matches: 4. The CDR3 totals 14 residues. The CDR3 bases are TGCAGCGGACGGACTAGCGGAAACACCGGGGAGCTGTTTTTT. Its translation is CSGRTSGNTGELFF.

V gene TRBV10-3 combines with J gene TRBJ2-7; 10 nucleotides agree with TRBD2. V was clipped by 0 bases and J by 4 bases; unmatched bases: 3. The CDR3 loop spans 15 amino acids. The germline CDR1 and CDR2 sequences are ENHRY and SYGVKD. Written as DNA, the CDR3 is TGTGCCATCAGTGAGTCGCTAGCGGGGGCGTACGAGCAGTACTTC. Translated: CAISESLAGAYEQYF.

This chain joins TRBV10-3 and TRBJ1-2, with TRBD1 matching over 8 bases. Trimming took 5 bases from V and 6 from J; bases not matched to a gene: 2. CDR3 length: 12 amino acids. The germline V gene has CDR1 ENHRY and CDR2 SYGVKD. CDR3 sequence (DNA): TGTGCCATCAGTATGGACAGGGATGGCTACACCTTC. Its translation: CAISMDRDGYTF.

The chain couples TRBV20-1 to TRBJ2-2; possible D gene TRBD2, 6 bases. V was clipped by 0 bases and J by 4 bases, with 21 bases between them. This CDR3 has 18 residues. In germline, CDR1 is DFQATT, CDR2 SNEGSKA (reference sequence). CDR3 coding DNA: TGCAGTGCTAGAGATTATCTTAAGTCCGGGGGTCGCACCGGGGAGCTGTTTTTT. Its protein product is CSARDYLKSGGRTGELFF.

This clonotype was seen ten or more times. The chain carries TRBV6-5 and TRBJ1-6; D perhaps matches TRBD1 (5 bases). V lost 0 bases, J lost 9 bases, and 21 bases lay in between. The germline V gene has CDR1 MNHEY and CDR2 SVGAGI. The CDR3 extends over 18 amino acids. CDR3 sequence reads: CASSYSIGGTAGASPLHF. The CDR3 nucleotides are TGTGCCAGCAGTTACTCGATAGGCGGTACCGCCGGGGCTTCACCCCTCCACTTT.

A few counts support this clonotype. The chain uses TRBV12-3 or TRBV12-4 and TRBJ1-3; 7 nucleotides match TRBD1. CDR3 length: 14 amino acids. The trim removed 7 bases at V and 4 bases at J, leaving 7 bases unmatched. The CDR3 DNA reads TGTGCCAGCAACCACAGGGGAAGCGGAAACACCATATATTTT. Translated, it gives CASNHRGSGNTIYF.

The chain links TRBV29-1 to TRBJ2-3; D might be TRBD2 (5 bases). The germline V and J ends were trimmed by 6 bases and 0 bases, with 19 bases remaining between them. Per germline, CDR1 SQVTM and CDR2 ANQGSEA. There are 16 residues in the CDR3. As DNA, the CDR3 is TGCAGCGTCTTAGGACTTTCACGGACCAGCACAGATACGCAGTATTTT. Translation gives CSVLGLSRTSTDTQYF.

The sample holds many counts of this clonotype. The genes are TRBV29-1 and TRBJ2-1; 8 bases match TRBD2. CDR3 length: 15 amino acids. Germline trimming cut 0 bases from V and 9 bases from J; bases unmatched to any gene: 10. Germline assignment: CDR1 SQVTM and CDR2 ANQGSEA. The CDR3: CSVEDPSGSIGEQFF. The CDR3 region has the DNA TGCAGCGTTGAAGATCCAAGCGGGAGTATCGGTGAGCAGTTCTTC.

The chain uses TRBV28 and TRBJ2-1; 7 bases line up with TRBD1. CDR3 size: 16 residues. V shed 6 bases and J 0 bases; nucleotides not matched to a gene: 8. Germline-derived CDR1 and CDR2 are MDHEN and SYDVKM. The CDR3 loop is CASSPTGVSSYNEQFF. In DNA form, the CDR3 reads TGTGCCAGCAGCCCTACAGGGGTAAGCTCCTACAATGAGCAGTTCTTC.

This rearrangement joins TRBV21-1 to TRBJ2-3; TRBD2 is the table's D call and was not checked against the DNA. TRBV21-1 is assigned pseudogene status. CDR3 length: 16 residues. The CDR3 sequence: CASSKKLLLGRDTQYF. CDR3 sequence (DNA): TGTGCCAGCAGCAAAAAATTACTACTTGGGAGGGATACGCAGTATTTT.

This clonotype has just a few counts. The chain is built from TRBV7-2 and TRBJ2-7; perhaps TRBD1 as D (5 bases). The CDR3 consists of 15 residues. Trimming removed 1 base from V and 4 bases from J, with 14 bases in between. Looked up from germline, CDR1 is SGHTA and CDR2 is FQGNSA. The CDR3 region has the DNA TGTGCCAGCAGCTTAGTTACCGGACAAGGGTACGAGCAGTACTTC. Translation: CASSLVTGQGYEQYF.

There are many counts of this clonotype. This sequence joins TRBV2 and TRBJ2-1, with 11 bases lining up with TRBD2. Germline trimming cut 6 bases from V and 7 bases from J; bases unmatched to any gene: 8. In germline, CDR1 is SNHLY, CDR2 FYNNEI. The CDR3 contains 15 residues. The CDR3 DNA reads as TGTGCCAGCAGGGTTAGCGGGAGGGTTGAGAATGAGCAGTTCTTC. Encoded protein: CASRVSGRVENEQFF.